The following is a TCR beta chain sequence with its context. The data were taken from a study of T-cell reconstitution after alpha-beta-depleted transplantation in children. The library targeted TCRbeta and was prepared with unique molecular identifiers. TCRdb redid the calling of the PCR reads with MiXCR, one entry per CDR3 protein. The repertoire holds some 500,000 distinct CDR3 sequences, with over 25% as singletons. The source was PBMCs from the stem cell graft donor, collected from the stem cell graft. The origin of this receptor is a human donor who donated a stem cell graft to a child with aplastic anemia.

CDR3 DNA: TGCGCCAGCAGCCAAGTAGAGGGGGCTGGAAACACCATATATTTT. Protein product: CASSQVEGAGNTIYF. This chain links TRBV4-1 with TRBJ1-3; D might be TRBD1 (6 bases). V lost 1 base, J lost 2 bases, and 9 bases lay in between. This CDR3 spans 15 amino acids. CDR1 is MGHRA and CDR2 is YSYEKL in the germline V gene.